One sample yielded the 17 T cell receptor beta chains listed below, sequenced in a study of T cell repertoires in cytomegalovirus infection. Their antigens remain unidentified. In TCRdb, the reads were re-called with MiXCR into one record per CDR3 protein. The sample has about 69,000 distinct CDR3 sequences, around 30% seen once. The starting material was CD8+ T cells from cultured PBMCs, obtained from culture after CMV antigen stimulation. The receptors stem from a human donor in good health (CMV status not recorded). Some clones in this sample may be carry-over from other donors' samples.

V is TRBV7-9 and J is TRBJ1-2; TRBD1 matches 7 bases. Trimming took 4 bases from V and 5 from J; bases not matched to a gene: 7. This CDR3 comprises 14 residues. Germline loops: CDR1 SEHNR, CDR2 FQNEAQ (reference sequence). In DNA, the CDR3 is TGTGCCAGCAGCTCCGGGACAGTTCAGTATGGCTACACCTTC. Protein: CASSSGTVQYGYTF.

With respect to this clonotype: Its ends do not fully match the called genes, so a read error is possible. V and J are TRBV5-6 and TRBJ1-2, with D possibly TRBD1 on 5 matching bases. Germline V gene lookup returns CDR1 SGHDT and CDR2 YYEEEE. The CDR3 runs to 14 residues. CDR3 sequence reads: CACSLVGGNYGYTF. DNA for the CDR3: TGTGCCTGCAGCTTGGTCGGGGGGAACTATGGCTACACCTTC.

V and J are TRBV6-6 and TRBJ2-7; 7 positions agree with TRBD1. Germline V lookup: CDR1 MNHNY, CDR2 SVGAGI (reference sequence). CDR3 size: 13 residues. V gave up 7 bases and J gave up 7 bases; unmatched junction bases: 10. The CDR3 DNA sequence: TGTGCCAGCATCGAGGGAAGGGGGCAAGAGCAGTACTTC. Residues: CASIEGRGQEQYF.

The chain couples TRBV20-1 to TRBJ1-1, with a weak D call TRBD1 (6 bases). CDR1 and CDR2 (germline): DFQATT, SNEGSKA (reference sequence). The CDR3 consists of 14 residues. With 4 bases removed from V and 1 base from J, the gap between germline ends came to 13 bases. The CDR3 region has the DNA TGCAGTGCTAAGGAGACAGGCCCGAACACTGAAGCTTTCTTT. It is translated as CSAKETGPNTEAFF.

This clonotype showed up many times. The chain employs TRBV5-6 and TRBJ2-2; 7 bases align to TRBD2. V dropped 4 bases and J dropped 0; count of bases not matched to a gene: 12. The CDR3 is made up of 18 amino acids. Germline V gene lookup returns CDR1 SGHDT and CDR2 YYEEEE. The CDR3 DNA sequence: TGTGCCAGCAGCATAACGGGGGGATCACTGACGAACACCGGGGAGCTGTTTTTT. Amino acid sequence: CASSITGGSLTNTGELFF.

The rearrangement links TRBV5-1 to TRBJ2-7, with D possibly TRBD1 on 6 matching bases. The CDR3 is made up of 14 amino acids. V gave up 2 bases and J gave up 3 bases, with 12 bases separating them. Germline CDR1 SGHRS, CDR2 YFSETQ. The CDR3 bases are TGCGCCAGCAGCTTTTCGGACAGTATCTACGAGCAGTACTTC. It encodes CASSFSDSIYEQYF.

This clonotype was picked up a small number of times. V gene TRBV4-3 combines with J gene TRBJ2-1; the D gene is possibly TRBD2 (6 bases). There are 14 residues in the CDR3. The V end lost 1 base, the J end lost 8 bases, and 12 bases lay between the germline ends. Germline V gene lookup returns CDR1 LGHNA and CDR2 YSLEER. The CDR3 is CASSQAGPGDEQFF. CDR3 sequence (DNA): TGCGCCAGCAGCCAAGCCGGCCCGGGGGATGAGCAGTTCTTC.

The sample holds many counts of this clonotype. This chain joins TRBV7-2 and TRBJ2-5; 8 nucleotides align to TRBD2. This CDR3 contains 17 residues. The trim removed 4 bases at V and 4 bases at J, leaving 14 bases unmatched. Looked up from germline, CDR1 is SGHTA and CDR2 is FQGNSA. CDR3 coding DNA: TGTGCCAGCAGCTACCCCCCGGGAGCGGGGGTTCTAGAGACCCAGTACTTC. This encodes CASSYPPGAGVLETQYF.

V usage is TRBV15 and J usage is TRBJ2-1; D unresolved. V dropped 0 bases and J dropped 4 bases, with 7 bases sitting between them. This CDR3 has 14 residues. CDR1 and CDR2 (germline): LNHNV, YYDKDF (reference sequence). This CDR3 is CATSRDKRYNEQFF. CDR3 nucleotides: TGTGCCACCAGCAGAGATAAACGGTACAATGAGCAGTTCTTC. Together with reference TRBV15 and TRBJ2-1, the CDR3 gives the full variable domain: DAMVIQNPRYQVTQFGKPVTLSCSQTLNHNVMYWYQQKSSQAPKLLFHYYDKDFNNEADTPDNFQSRRPNTSFCFLDIRSPGLGDTAMYLCATSRDKRYNEQFFGPGTRLTVL.

The rearrangement links TRBV5-1 to TRBJ2-7; possible D gene TRBD1, 6 bases. Germline loops: CDR1 SGHRS, CDR2 YFSETQ. There are 15 residues in the CDR3. V lost 1 base to trimming and J lost 3 bases, with 14 bases between them. In DNA form, the CDR3 reads TGCGCCAGCAGCTTGAATAGTGGACAGATCTACGAGCAGTACTTC. Its protein is CASSLNSGQIYEQYF.

A word on this clonotype: The junction differs from germline at one of its ends, possibly a read error. The chain couples TRBV7-7 to TRBJ2-2; TRBD1 or TRBD2 may be the D gene (5 bases each). The CDR3 length is 16 residues. CDR1 is SSHAT and CDR2 is FNYEAQ in the germline V gene (reference sequence). CDR3 bases: TGTGCTAGCAGCCCCTTCCGGGGCTCCGGGCCCGGGGAGCTGTTTTTT. Its translation is CASSPFRGSGPGELFF.

A few counts support this clonotype. The chain recombines TRBV20-1 with TRBJ1-1, with 8 bases identical to TRBD1. The V gene end was trimmed by 5 bases and the J gene end by 5 bases; junction bases not matched to a gene: 10. The CDR3 length is 14 residues. Germline V CDR1 and CDR2: DFQATT, SNEGSKA (reference sequence). This chain's CDR3 is CSAVNRGMATEAFF. DNA of the CDR3: TGCAGTGCTGTGAACAGGGGGATGGCGACTGAAGCTTTCTTT.

The V and J genes are TRBV7-2 and TRBJ1-6; D perhaps matches TRBD1 (5 bases). The CDR3 sequence is 14 residues long. Germline V gene lookup returns CDR1 SGHTA and CDR2 FQGNSA. V was pared by 6 bases and J by 5 bases, with 11 bases between. The CDR3 sequence is CASRRPGHNSPLHF. The CDR3 DNA reads TGTGCCAGCAGGAGACCGGGACATAATTCACCCCTCCACTTT.

V is TRBV5-4 and J is TRBJ2-7; 10 bases are shared with TRBD1. Germline CDR1 and CDR2: SGHNT and YYREEE (reference sequence). Unmatched junction bases numbered 11, after V lost 4 bases and J lost 4 bases. CDR3 size: 16 residues. The CDR3 DNA sequence: TGTGCCAGCAGCCGGGAGTCCAGGACAGGGGGGTACGAGCAGTACTTC. This sequence encodes CASSRESRTGGYEQYF.

This clonotype has ten or more counts. The chain joins TRBV5-6 to TRBJ2-1; 10 nucleotides match TRBD1. CDR3 length equals 17 residues. J was trimmed by 4 bases and V by 1 base; bases with no gene match: 8. From germline, CDR1 is SGHDT and CDR2 YYEEEE. CDR3 in amino acids: CASSLSTGTGAYNEQFF. CDR3 coding DNA: TGTGCCAGCAGCTTGTCCACCGGGACAGGGGCATACAATGAGCAGTTCTTC.

This clonotype was counted a few times. V and J are TRBV30 and TRBJ1-1; 8 positions match TRBD1. The CDR3 totals 13 residues. V lost 3 bases and J lost 4; bases outside the gene matches: 4. Looked up from germline, CDR1 is GTSNPN and CDR2 is SVGIG (reference sequence). The CDR3, as DNA: TGTGCCTGGAGCCCAGGACAGGGCACTGAAGCTTTCTTT. This gives the protein CAWSPGQGTEAFF.

This clonotype has just a few counts. J is TRBJ2-3 and V is TRBV6-8; 7 nucleotides align to TRBD2. The V gene end was trimmed by 4 bases and the J gene end by 2 bases; junction bases not matched to a gene: 0. This CDR3 has 13 amino acids. Germline CDR1 reads MNHGY; CDR2 reads SAAAGT. This CDR3 reads CASSWDYTDTQYF. DNA of the CDR3: TGTGCCAGCAGTTGGGACTACACAGATACGCAGTATTTT.